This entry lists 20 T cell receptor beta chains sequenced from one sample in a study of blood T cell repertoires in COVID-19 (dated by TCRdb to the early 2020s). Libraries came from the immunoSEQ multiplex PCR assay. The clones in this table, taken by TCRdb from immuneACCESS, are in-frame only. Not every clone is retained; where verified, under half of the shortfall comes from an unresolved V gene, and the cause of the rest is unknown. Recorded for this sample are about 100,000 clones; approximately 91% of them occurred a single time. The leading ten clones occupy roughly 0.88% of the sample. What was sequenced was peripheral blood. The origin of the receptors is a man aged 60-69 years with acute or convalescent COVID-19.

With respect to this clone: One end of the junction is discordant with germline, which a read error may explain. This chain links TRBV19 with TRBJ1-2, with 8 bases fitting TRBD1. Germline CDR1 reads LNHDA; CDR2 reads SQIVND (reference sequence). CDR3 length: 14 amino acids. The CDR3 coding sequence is TGTGCCGGTAGTACGGACAGGGAGGACTATGGCTACACCTTC. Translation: CAGSTDREDYGYTF.

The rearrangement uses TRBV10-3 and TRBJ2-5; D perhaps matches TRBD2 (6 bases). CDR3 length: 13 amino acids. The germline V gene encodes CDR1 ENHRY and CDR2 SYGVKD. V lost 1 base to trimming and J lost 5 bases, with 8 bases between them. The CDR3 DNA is TGTGCCATCAGTGAGTACGGAGGGGAGACCCAGTACTTC. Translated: CAISEYGGETQYF.

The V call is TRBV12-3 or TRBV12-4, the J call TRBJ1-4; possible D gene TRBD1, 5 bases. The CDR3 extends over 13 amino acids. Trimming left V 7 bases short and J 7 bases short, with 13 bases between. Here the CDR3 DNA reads TGTGCCAGCACCAATCTCCAGGGTGAAAAACTGTTTTTT. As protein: CASTNLQGEKLFF.

CDR3 sequence (DNA): TGTGCCACCAGTGATCCCACAGGGGCCACCGGGGAGCTGTTTTTT. Residues: CATSDPTGATGELFF. The chain has TRBV24-1 and TRBJ2-2; TRBD1 matches at 7 bases. In germline, CDR1 is KGHDR, CDR2 SFDVKD. The CDR3 contains 15 residues. V was clipped by 3 bases and J by 4 bases; unmatched bases: 4.

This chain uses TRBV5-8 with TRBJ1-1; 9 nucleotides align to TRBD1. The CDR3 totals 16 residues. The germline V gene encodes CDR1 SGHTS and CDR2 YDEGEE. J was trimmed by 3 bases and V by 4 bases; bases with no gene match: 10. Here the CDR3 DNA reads TGTGCCAGCAGCCCTGGGGACAGGGTGAGGGACACTGAAGCTTTCTTT. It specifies CASSPGDRVRDTEAFF.

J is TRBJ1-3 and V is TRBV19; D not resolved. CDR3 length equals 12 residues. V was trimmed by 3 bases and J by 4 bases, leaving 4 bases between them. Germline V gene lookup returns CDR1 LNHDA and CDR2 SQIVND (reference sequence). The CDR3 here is CASSIEGNTIYF. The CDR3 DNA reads TGTGCCAGTAGTATCGAGGGAAACACCATATATTTT.

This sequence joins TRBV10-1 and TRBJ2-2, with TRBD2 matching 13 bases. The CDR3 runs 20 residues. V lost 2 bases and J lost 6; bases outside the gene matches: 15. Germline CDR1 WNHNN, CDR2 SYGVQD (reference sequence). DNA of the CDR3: TGCGCCAGCAGTGAGCCCTACCCGTCACTAGCGGGAGGGTTTCCCGGGGAGCTGTTTTTT. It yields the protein CASSEPYPSLAGGFPGELFF.

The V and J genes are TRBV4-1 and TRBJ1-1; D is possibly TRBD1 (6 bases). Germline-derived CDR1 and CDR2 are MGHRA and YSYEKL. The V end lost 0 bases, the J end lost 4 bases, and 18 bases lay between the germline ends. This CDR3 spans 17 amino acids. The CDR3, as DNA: TGCGCCAGCAGCCAAGATCCGGGGGCGGGAGGAGGCACTGAAGCTTTCTTT. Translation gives CASSQDPGAGGGTEAFF.

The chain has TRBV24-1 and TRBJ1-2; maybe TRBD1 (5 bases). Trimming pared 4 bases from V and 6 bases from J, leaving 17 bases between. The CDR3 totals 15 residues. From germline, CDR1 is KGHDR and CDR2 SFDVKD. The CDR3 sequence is CATSDPYQGRDGYTF. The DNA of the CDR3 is TGTGCCACCAGTGACCCTTACCAGGGTAGAGATGGCTACACCTTC.

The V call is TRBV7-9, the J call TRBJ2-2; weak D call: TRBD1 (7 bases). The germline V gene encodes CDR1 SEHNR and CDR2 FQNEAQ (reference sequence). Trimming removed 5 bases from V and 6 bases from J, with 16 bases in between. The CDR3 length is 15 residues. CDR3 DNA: TGTGCCAGCAGCCGGAGGAGGGGGCCGGCCGGGGAGCTGTTTTTT. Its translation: CASSRRRGPAGELFF.

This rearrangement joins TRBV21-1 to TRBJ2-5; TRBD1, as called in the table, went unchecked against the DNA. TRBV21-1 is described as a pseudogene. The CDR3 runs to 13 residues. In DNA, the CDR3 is TGTGCCACCAGGGGACAGCCCAAAGAGACCCAGTACTTC. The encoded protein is CATRGQPKETQYF.

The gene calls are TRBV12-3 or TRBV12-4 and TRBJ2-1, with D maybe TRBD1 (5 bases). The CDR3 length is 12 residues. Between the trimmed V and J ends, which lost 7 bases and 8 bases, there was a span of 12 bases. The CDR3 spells CASTPDIHEQFF. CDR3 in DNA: TGTGCCAGCACCCCGGACATACATGAGCAGTTCTTC.

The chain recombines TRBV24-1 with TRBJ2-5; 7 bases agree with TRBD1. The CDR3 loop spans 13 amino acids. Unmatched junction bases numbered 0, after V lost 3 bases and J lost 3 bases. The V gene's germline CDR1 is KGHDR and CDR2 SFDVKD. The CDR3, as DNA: TGTGCCACCAGTGATACAGGGGAAGAGACCCAGTACTTC. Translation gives CATSDTGEETQYF.

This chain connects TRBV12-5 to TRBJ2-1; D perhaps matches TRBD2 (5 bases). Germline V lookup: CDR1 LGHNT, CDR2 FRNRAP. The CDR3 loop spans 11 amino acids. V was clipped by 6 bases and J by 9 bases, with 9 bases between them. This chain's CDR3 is CASGPAGEQFF. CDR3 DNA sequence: TGTGCTAGTGGCCCGGCGGGTGAGCAGTTCTTC.

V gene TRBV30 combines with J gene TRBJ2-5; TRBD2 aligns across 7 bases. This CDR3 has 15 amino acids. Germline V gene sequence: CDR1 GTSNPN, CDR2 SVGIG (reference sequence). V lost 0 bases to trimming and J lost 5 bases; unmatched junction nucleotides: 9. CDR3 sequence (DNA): TGTGCCTGGAGTGTCTGGCGGGAGATTTCGGAGACCCAGTACTTC. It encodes CAWSVWREISETQYF.

Here the CDR3 reads CASSFEASYGYTF. CDR3 in DNA: TGTGCCAGCAGCTTTGAGGCCTCCTATGGCTACACCTTC. This chain joins TRBV5-8 and TRBJ1-2; D not resolved. The V end lost 2 bases, the J end lost 4 bases, and 9 bases lay between the germline ends. Germline CDR1 and CDR2: SGHTS and YDEGEE. This CDR3 region has 13 residues.

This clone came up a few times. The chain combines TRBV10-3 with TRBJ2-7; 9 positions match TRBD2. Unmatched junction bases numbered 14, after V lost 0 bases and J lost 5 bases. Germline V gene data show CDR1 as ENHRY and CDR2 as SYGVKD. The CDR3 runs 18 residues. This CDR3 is CAISESGAEASGTHEQYF. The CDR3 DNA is TGTGCCATCAGTGAGTCGGGGGCTGAGGCTAGCGGGACCCACGAGCAGTACTTC.

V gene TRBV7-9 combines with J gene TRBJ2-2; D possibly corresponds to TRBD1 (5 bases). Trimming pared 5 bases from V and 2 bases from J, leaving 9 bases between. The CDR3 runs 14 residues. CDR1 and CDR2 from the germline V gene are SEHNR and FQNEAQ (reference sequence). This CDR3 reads CASSQDSNTGELFF. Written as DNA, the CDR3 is TGTGCCAGCAGCCAAGACAGTAACACCGGGGAGCTGTTTTTT.

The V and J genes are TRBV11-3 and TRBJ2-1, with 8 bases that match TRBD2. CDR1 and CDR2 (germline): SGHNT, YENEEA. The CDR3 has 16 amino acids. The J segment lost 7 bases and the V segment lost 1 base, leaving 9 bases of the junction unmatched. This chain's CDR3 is CASSLVSSGNTNEQFF. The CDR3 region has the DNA TGTGCCAGCAGCTTAGTGAGTAGCGGGAACACAAATGAGCAGTTCTTC. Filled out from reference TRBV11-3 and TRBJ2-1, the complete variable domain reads EAGVVQSPRYKIIEKKQPVAFWCNPISGHNTLYWYLQNLGQGPELLIRYENEEAVDDSQLPKDRFSAERLKGVDSTLKIQPAELGDSAVYLCASSLVSSGNTNEQFFGPGTRLTVL.

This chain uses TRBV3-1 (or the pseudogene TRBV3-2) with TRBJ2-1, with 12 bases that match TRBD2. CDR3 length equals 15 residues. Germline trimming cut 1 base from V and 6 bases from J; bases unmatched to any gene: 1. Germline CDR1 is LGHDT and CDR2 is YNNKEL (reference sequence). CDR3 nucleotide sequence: TGTGCCAGCAGCCAAGCTAGCGGGAGGGCCAATGAGCAGTTCTTC. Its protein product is CASSQASGRANEQFF.